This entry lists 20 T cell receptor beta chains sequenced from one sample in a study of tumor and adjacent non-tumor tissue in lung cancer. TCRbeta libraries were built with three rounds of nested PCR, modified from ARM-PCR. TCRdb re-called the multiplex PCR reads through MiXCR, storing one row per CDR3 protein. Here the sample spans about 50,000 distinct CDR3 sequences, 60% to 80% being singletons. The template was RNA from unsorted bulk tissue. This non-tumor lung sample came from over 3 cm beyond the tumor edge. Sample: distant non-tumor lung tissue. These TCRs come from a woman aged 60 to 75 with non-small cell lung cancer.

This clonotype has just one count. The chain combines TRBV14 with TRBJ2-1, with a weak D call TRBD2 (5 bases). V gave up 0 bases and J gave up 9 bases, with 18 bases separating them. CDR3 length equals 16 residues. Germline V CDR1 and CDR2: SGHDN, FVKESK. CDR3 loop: CASSQESPGRPGEQFF. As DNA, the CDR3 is TGTGCCAGCAGCCAAGAATCACCGGGAAGGCCTGGTGAGCAGTTCTTC.

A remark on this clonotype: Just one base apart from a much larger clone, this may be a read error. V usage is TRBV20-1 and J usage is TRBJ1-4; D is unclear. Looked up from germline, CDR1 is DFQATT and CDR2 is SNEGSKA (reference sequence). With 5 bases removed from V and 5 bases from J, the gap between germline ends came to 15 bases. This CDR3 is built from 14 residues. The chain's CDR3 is CSACASGENEKLFF. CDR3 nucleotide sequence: TGCAGTGCTTGTGCTAGCGGGGAAAATGAAAAACTGTTTTTT.

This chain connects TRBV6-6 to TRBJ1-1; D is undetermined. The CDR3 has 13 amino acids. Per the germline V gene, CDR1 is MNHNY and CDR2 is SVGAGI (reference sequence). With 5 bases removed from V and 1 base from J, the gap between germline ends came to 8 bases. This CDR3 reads CASSIKANTEAFF. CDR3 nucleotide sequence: TGTGCCAGCAGTATCAAAGCGAACACTGAAGCTTTCTTT.

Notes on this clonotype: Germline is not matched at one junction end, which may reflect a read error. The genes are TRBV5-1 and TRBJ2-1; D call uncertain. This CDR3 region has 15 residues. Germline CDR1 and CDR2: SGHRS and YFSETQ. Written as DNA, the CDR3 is TGCGCCAACAGCAACCGGAACACGGCCAAGAATGAGCAGTTCTTC. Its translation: CANSNRNTAKNEQFF.

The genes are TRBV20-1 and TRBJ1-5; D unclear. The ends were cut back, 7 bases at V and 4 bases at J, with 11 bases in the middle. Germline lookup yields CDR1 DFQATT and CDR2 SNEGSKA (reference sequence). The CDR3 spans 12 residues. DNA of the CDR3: TGCAGTGTCGGGAGATGTAATCAGCCCCAGCATTTT. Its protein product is CSVGRCNQPQHF.

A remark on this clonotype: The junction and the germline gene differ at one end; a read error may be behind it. The CDR3 region is CSVDRGVGEEYF. CDR3 DNA: TGCAGCGTTGATAGGGGGGTTGGCGAGGAGTACTTC. The rearrangement joins TRBV29-1 to TRBJ2-7; D tentatively fits TRBD1 or TRBD2 (6 bases each). The CDR3 runs 12 residues. Germline V gene data show CDR1 as SQVTM and CDR2 as ANQGSEA.

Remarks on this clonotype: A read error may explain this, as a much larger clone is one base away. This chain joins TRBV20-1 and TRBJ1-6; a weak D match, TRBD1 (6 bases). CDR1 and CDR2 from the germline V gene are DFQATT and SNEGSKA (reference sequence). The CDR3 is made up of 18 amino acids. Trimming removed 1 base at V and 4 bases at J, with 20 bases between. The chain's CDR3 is CSARGFTTGTRYNSPLHF. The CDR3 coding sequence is TGCAGTGCTAGAGGCTTTACCACCGGGACACGATATAATTCACCCCTCCACTTT.

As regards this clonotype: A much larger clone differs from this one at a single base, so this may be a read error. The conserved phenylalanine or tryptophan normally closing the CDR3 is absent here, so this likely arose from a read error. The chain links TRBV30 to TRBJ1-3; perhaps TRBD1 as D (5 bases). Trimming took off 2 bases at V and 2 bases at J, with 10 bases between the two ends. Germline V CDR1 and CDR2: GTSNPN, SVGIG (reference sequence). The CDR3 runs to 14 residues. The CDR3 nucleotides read TGTGCCTGGAGTTTTCAGGGCGCTGGAAACACCATATATTAT. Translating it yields CAWSFQGAGNTIYY.

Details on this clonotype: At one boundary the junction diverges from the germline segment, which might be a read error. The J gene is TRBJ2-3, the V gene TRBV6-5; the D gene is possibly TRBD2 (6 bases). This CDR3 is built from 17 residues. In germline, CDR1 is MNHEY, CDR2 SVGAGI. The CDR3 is CDSSYTGTSIGTDTQYF. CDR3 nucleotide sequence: TGTGACAGCAGTTACACCGGGACTTCCATCGGCACAGATACACAGTATTTT.

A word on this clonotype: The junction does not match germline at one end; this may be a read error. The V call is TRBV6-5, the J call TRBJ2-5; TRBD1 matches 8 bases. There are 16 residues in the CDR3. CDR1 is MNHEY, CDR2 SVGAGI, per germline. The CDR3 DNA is TGTGCCAGCAGTAGGACCGGGACAGGAGGCGCGAAGACCCAGTACTTT. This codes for CASSRTGTGGAKTQYF.

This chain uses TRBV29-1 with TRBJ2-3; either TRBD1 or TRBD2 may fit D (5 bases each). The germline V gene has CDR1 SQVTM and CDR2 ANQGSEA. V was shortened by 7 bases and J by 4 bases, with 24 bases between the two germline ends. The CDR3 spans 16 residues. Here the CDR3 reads CSAPSRVGRSADTQYF. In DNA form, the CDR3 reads TGCAGCGCACCATCTCGAGTGGGGCGTAGCGCAGATACGCAGTATTTT.

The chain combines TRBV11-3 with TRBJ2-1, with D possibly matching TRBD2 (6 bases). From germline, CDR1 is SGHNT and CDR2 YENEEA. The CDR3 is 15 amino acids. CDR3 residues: CIGSLASGWHNEQFF. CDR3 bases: TGTATCGGCAGCTTAGCCAGCGGGTGGCACAATGAGCAGTTCTTC.

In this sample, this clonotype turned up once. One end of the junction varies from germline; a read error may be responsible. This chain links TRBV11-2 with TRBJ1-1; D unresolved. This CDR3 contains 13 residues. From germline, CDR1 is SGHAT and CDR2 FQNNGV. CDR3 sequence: CASSLDGYSEAFF. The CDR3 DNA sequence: TGTGCCAGCAGCCTAGACGGATACTCTGAAGCCTTCTTT.

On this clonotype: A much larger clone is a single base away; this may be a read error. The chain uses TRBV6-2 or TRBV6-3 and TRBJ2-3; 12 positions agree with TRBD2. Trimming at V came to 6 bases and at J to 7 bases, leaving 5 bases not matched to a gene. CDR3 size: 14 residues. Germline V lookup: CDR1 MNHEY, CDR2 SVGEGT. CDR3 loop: CASSKTSGGHTQYF. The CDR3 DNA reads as TGTGCCAGCAGCAAGACTAGCGGGGGACATACGCAGTATTTT.

CDR3 protein: CAISKIGTDSLGELFF. CDR3 nucleotide sequence: TGTGCCATCAGTAAAATAGGGACTGACTCCTTGGGGGAGCTGTTTTTT. The V call is TRBV10-3, the J call TRBJ2-2; the D gene is possibly TRBD2 (6 bases). V was trimmed by 5 bases and J by 8 bases, leaving 21 bases between them. CDR3 length: 16 amino acids. Germline V gene lookup returns CDR1 ENHRY and CDR2 SYGVKD.

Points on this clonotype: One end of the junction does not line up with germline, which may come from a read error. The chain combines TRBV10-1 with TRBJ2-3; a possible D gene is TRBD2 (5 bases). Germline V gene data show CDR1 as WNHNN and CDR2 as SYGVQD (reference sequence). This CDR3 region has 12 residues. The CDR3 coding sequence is TGCGCGAGCAGTCCTAGCACAGATGCGCAGTATTTT. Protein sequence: CASSPSTDAQYF.

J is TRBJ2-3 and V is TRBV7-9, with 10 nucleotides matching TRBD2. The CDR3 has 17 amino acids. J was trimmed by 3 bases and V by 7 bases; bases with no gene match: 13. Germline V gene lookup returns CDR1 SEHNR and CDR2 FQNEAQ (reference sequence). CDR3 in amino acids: CASTLSRTSGHTDTQYF. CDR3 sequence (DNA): TGTGCCAGCACCTTGTCGAGGACTAGCGGACATACAGATACGCAGTATTTT.

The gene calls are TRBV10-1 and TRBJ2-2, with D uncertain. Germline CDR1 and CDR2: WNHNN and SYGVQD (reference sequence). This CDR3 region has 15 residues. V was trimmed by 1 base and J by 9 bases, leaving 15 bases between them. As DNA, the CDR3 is TGCGCCAGCAGTGAGTGTGTTTTATCGGCCAGGGAGCTGTTTTTT. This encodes CASSECVLSARELFF.

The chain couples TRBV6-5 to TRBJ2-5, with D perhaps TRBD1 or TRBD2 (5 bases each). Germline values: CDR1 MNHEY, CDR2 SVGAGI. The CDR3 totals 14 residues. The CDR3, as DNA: TGTGGCATCAGTGCCCAGGGAGAGGACGAGACCCAGTACTTC. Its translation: CGISAQGEDETQYF.

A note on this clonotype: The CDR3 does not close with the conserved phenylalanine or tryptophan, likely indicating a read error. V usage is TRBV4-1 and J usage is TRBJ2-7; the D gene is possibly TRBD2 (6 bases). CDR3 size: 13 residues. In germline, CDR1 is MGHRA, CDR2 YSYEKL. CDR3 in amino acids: CASSRQGGYEQYL. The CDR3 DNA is TGTGCCAGCAGCCGGCAGGGAGGCTACGAGCAGTACTTA.